This T cell receptor (beta chain) was recovered during a study of T cell clonotyping in hematopoietic cell transplantation. The sample's time point: recipient sample about 28 days before transplant, after cytoreduction. Findings and caveats of the study: Cells were unsorted, so CD4 and CD8 contributions were not separated. At the given depth, recipient repertoires were over 97% de novo clonotypes. After transplant, recipient diversity fell while pathologically expanded clonotypes grew through day 180.

Germline V lookup: CDR1 MNHEY, CDR2 SVGAGI. V lost 6 bases to trimming and J lost 7 bases, with 14 bases between them. The CDR3 totals 13 residues. Turning to this clone: What it recognizes is unknown.

Assay used: immunoSEQ multiplex PCR; TCRdb lists only in-frame clones, some missing. In the table there are some 27,000 clones, around 82% of which are singletons. The input for sequencing was peripheral blood mononuclear cells, taken before stem cell transplant. The chain couples TRBV6-5 to TRBJ2-3, with a tentative D call TRBD2 (6 bases). This sequence was found in a man aged 40-49 years with acute myeloid leukemia. Some clones in this sample may be carry-over from other donors' samples. This CDR3 reads CASREGRANTQYF. CDR3 nucleotides: TGTGCCAGCAGGGAGGGCCGGGCGAATACGCAGTATTTT.